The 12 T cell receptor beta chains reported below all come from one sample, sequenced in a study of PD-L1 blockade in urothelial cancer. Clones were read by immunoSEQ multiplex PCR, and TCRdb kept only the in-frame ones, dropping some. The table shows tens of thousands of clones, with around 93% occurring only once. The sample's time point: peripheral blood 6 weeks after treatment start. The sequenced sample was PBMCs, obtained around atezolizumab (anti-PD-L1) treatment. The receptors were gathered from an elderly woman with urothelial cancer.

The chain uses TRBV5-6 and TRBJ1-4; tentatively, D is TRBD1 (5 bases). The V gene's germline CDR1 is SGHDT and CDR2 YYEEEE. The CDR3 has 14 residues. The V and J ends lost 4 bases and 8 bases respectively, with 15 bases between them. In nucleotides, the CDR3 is TGTGCCAGCAGCCGGGGACTAGGTGGGGAAAAACTGTTTTTT. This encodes CASSRGLGGEKLFF.

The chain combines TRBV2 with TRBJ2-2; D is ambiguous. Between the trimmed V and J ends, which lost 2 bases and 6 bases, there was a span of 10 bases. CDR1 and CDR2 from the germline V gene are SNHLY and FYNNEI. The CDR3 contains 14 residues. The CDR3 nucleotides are TGTGCCAGCAGTGAACGGGTATTCGCCGGGGAGCTGTTTTTT. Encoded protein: CASSERVFAGELFF. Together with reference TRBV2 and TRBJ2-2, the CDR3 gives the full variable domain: EPEVTQTPSHQVTQMGQEVILRCVPISNHLYFYWYRQILGQKVEFLVSFYNNEISEKSEIFDDQFSVERPDGSNFTLKIRSTKLEDSAMYFCASSERVFAGELFFGEGSRLTVL.

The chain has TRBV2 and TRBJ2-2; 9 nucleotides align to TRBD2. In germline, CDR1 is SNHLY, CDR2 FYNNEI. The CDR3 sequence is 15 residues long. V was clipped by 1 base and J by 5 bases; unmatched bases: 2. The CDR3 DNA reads TGTGCCAGCAGTGAAGGTAGCGGGAGAACCGGGGAGCTGTTTTTT. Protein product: CASSEGSGRTGELFF.

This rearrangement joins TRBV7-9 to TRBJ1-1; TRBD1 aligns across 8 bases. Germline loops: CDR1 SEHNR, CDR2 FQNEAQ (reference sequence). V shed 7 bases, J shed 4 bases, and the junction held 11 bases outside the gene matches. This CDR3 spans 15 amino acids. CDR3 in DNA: TGTGCCAGCACCCGAAGACAGGGGAGTGGCACTGAAGCTTTCTTT. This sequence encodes CASTRRQGSGTEAFF.

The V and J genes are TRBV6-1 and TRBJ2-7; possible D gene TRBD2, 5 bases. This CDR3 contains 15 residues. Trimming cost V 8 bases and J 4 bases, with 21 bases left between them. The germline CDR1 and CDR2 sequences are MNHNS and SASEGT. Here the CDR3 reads CASHSPGSVYYEQYF. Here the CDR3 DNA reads TGTGCCAGCCATAGCCCGGGATCCGTTTATTACGAGCAGTACTTC.

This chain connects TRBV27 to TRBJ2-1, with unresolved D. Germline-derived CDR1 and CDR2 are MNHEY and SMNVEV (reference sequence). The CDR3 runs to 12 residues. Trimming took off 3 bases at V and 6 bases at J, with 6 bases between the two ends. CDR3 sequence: CASSFPGNEQFF. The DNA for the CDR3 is TGTGCCAGCAGTTTTCCGGGCAATGAGCAGTTCTTC.

CDR3 loop: CASSSPGRVGQYF. The DNA for the CDR3 is TGTGCCAGCAGCTCTCCTGGGCGGGTCGGGCAGTATTTT. The chain combines TRBV9 with TRBJ2-3; possible D gene TRBD2, 5 bases. The V gene lost 4 bases and the J gene lost 11 bases, with 17 bases spanning the gap. The germline V gene has CDR1 SGDLS and CDR2 YYNGEE. CDR3 length: 13 residues.

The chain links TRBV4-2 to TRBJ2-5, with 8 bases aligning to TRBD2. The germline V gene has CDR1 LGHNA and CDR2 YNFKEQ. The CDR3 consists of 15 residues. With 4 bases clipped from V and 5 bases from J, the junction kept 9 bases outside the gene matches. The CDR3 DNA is TGTGCCAGCAGCCCCGAATTGACTAGCGCGGAGACCCAGTACTTC. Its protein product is CASSPELTSAETQYF.

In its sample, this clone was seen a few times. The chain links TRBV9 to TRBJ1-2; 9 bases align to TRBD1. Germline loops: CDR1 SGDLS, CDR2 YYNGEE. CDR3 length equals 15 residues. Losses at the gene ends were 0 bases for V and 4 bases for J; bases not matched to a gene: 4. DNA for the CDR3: TGTGCCAGCAGCGTAGGGGACAGGGTGGGCTATGGCTACACCTTC. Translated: CASSVGDRVGYGYTF.

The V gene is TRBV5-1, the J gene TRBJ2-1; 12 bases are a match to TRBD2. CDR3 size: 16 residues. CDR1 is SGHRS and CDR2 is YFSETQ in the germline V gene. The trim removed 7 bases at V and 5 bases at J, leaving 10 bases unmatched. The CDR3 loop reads CASAILAGGSNNEQFF. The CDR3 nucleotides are TGCGCCAGCGCTATACTAGCGGGAGGCTCTAACAATGAGCAGTTCTTC.

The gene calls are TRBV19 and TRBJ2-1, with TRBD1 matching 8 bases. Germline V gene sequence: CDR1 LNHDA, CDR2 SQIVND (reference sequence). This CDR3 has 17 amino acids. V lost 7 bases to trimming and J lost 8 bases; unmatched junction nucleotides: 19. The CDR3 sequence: CASKGRQGSTRGDEQFF. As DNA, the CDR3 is TGTGCCAGTAAAGGGAGACAGGGGTCGACTAGGGGAGATGAGCAGTTCTTC.

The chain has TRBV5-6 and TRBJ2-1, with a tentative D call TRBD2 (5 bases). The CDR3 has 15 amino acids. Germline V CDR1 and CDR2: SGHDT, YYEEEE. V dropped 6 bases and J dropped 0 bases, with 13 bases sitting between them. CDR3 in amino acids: CASTSRDYSYNEQFF. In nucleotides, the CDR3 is TGTGCCAGCACCTCCCGGGATTACTCCTACAATGAGCAGTTCTTC. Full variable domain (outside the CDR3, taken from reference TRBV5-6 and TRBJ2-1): DAGVTQSPTHLIKTRGQQVTLRCSPKSGHDTVSWYQQALGQGPQFIFQYYEEEERQRGNFPDRFSGHQFPNYSSELNVNALLLGDSALYLCASTSRDYSYNEQFFGPGTRLTVL.